The TCR beta chain described here comes from a study of T-cell memory formation after mild COVID-19. Across the study: Largely donor-specific TCR clusters were found. Overall study findings and caveats: Some clones that responded were present in memory (sampled pre-infection), which suggests cross-reactive memory joined. Contracting clones, day 15 to 85, had balanced CD4/CD8, and later expanders favored CD4+.

Constant-segment primers served in 5'RACE that generated TCR alpha and TCR beta cDNA libraries bearing sample barcodes and UMIs. TCRdb independently ran MiXCR on the 5' RACE reads; one entry per CDR3 protein. Of 400,000 or so distinct CDR3 sequences in the sample, about 20% were seen once. V was cut by 2 bases and J by 5 bases, with 12 bases left in between. The CDR3 totals 14 residues. This clonotype was seen only a few times. Its specificity is not known. The chain is built from TRBV12-3 or TRBV12-4 and TRBJ2-5; D unresolved. The sample consisted of PBMCs or a T cell subset sorted from them (not recorded which). This TCR derives from an adult woman who had mild COVID-19 (a few samples of this study predate the infection). Cell type and time point are not known. The CDR3 nucleotides are TGTGCCAGCAGTTTAAGCCCCGTAACCGAGACCCAGTACTTC. It specifies CASSLSPVTETQYF.